This T cell receptor (beta chain) is drawn from a study of T cell responses to AZD1222 COVID-19 vaccine. Generated by immunoSEQ multiplex PCR, the TCRdb table keeps only in-frame clones and is missing some. The profile shows about 110,000 clones, 87% of them singletons. This CDR3 region has 12 residues. Germline lookup yields CDR1 MDHEN and CDR2 SYDVKM. V shed 5 bases and J shed 8 bases, with 13 bases lying between them. V gene TRBV28 combines with J gene TRBJ2-7, with D possibly being TRBD1 (6 bases). This sequence originates from an adult in good health. The sequenced sample was peripheral blood, obtained on day 0 of AZD1222 vaccination. The CDR3 loop is CASSPTTGKQYF. The CDR3 DNA follows: TGTGCCAGCAGTCCTACTACAGGGAAGCAGTACTTC.